The 29 T cell receptor beta chains in this list originate from one sample, sequenced in a study of spatial heterogeneity in lung cancer. TCRdb independently ran MiXCR on the 5' RACE reads; one entry per CDR3 protein. The sample comprises under 150,000 distinct CDR3 sequences, 10% to 12% of which are singletons, and approximately 25% rests with the top ten. Time point given: blood at routine non-recurrence follow-up after resection. The sequences come from PBMCs, collected at follow-up. The receptors shown here come from a female donor with early-stage non-small cell lung cancer.

The rearrangement links TRBV2 to TRBJ2-2; D tentatively reads TRBD1 or TRBD2 (5 bases each). In germline, CDR1 is SNHLY, CDR2 FYNNEI. V was pared by 9 bases and J by 6 bases, with 14 bases between. The CDR3 contains 13 residues. The CDR3, as DNA: TGTGCCAGTGTGGGGGAGTGGTCCGGGGAGCTGTTTTTT. Amino acids: CASVGEWSGELFF.

This clonotype was found many times. V usage is TRBV19 and J usage is TRBJ1-5; tentative D call: TRBD1 (5 bases). Deletions cut 7 bases from V and 6 bases from J, with 22 bases between. Germline V CDR1 and CDR2: LNHDA, SQIVND (reference sequence). The CDR3 contains 16 residues. This CDR3 is CASNRDPQAPSQPQHF. DNA for the CDR3: TGTGCCAGTAACCGGGACCCACAAGCCCCCAGTCAGCCCCAGCATTTT.

The chain is built from TRBV29-1 and TRBJ1-1; D not resolved. The CDR3 has 13 residues. The V end was cut by 7 bases, the J end by 4 bases, with 16 bases between. CDR1 is SQVTM and CDR2 is ANQGSEA in the germline V gene. In DNA form, the CDR3 reads TGCAGCGCCGGAAGGCCGGGTGGCACTGAAGCTTTCTTT. Translation gives CSAGRPGGTEAFF.

The chain joins TRBV27 to TRBJ2-7; TRBD1 is a possible D gene (6 bases). Trimming took off 3 bases at V and 0 bases at J, with 15 bases between the two ends. Looked up from germline, CDR1 is MNHEY and CDR2 is SMNVEV (reference sequence). This CDR3 contains 16 residues. The CDR3 region is CASSFLKTGLSYEQYF. DNA for the CDR3: TGTGCCAGCAGTTTCCTAAAGACAGGCCTCTCCTACGAGCAGTACTTC.

This clonotype occurred a few times. The genes are TRBV19 and TRBJ1-1; possibly TRBD1 for D (6 bases). Trimming took 8 bases from V and 2 from J, leaving 18 bases between them. Per the germline V gene, CDR1 is LNHDA and CDR2 is SQIVND (reference sequence). The CDR3 covers 15 residues. The CDR3 DNA reads as TGTGCCAGTGGATTGACCGGGGGCCGAAACACTGAAGCTTTCTTT. Its protein product is CASGLTGGRNTEAFF.

This clonotype was seen at least ten times. The rearrangement links TRBV4-3 to TRBJ2-1, with TRBD2 matching over 13 bases. The CDR3 is 15 amino acids. Per the germline V gene, CDR1 is LGHNA and CDR2 is YSLEER. Losses at the gene ends were 0 bases for V and 10 bases for J; bases not matched to a gene: 3. CDR3 protein: CASSQEELAGGEQFF. CDR3 coding DNA: TGCGCCAGCAGCCAAGAGGAACTAGCGGGAGGGGAGCAGTTCTTC.

This clonotype was recorded a few times. The chain links TRBV27 to TRBJ2-3; D is ambiguous. CDR1 and CDR2 from the germline V gene are MNHEY and SMNVEV (reference sequence). This CDR3 region has 13 residues. The ends were cut back, 5 bases at V and 4 bases at J, with 10 bases in the middle. CDR3 sequence reads: CASSLLGSDTQYF. Written as DNA, the CDR3 is TGTGCCAGCAGTCTTCTAGGATCAGATACGCAGTATTTT.

The rearrangement links TRBV12-3 or TRBV12-4 to TRBJ2-1; 10 bases map to TRBD2. CDR3 length equals 12 residues. V dropped 6 bases and J dropped 10; count of bases not matched to a gene: 3. CDR3: CASSRTSGEQFF. The CDR3 DNA sequence: TGTGCCAGCAGCCGGACTAGCGGCGAGCAGTTCTTC.

At least ten counts were recorded for this clonotype. This sequence joins TRBV28 and TRBJ2-1; 10 bases are a match to TRBD2. Germline CDR1 is MDHEN and CDR2 is SYDVKM. J was trimmed by 5 bases and V by 7 bases; bases with no gene match: 8. The CDR3 spans 15 residues. The CDR3 DNA is TGTGCCAGCAACCTGGGACTAGCGCTGAACAATGAGCAGTTCTTC. It encodes CASNLGLALNNEQFF. The complete variable domain, with remaining parts taken from reference TRBV28 and TRBJ2-1, reads DVKVTQSSRYLVKRTGEKVFLECVQDMDHENMFWYRQDPGLGLRLIYFSYDVKMKEKGDIPEGYSVSREKKERFSLILESASTNQTSMYLCASNLGLALNNEQFFGPGTRLTVL.

The sample holds a few counts of this clonotype. CDR3 region: CASTKRALAGTDTQYF. The CDR3 DNA reads as TGTGCCAGTACCAAGAGGGCTTTAGCCGGCACAGATACGCAGTATTTT. The chain links TRBV19 to TRBJ2-3; maybe TRBD2 (5 bases). Germline V gives CDR1 LNHDA, CDR2 SQIVND (reference sequence). Deletions cut 7 bases from V and 1 base from J, with 18 bases between. The CDR3 totals 16 residues.

This clonotype was counted at least ten times. The chain joins TRBV2 to TRBJ1-1; no clear D. Deletions cut 5 bases from V and 0 bases from J, with 10 bases between. Germline CDR1 is SNHLY and CDR2 is FYNNEI. The CDR3 is 14 residues long. CDR3 protein: CASSYGNMNTEAFF. CDR3 coding DNA: TGTGCCAGCAGTTACGGGAATATGAACACTGAAGCTTTCTTT. Based on the CDR3 plus reference TRBV2 and TRBJ1-1, the full variable domain is EPEVTQTPSHQVTQMGQEVILRCVPISNHLYFYWYRQILGQKVEFLVSFYNNEISEKSEIFDDQFSVERPDGSNFTLKIRSTKLEDSAMYFCASSYGNMNTEAFFGQGTRLTVV.

This clonotype was seen a few times. This chain connects TRBV7-6 to TRBJ2-1, with D unresolved. Germline lookup yields CDR1 SGHVS and CDR2 FNYEAQ. V lost 5 bases to trimming and J lost 6 bases, with 11 bases between them. This CDR3 region has 13 residues. The CDR3 sequence is CASSPDSSNEQFF. The CDR3 nucleotides read TGTGCCAGCAGCCCCGACTCATCCAATGAGCAGTTCTTC.

This clonotype was seen repeatedly, ten times or more. This sequence joins TRBV7-2 and TRBJ1-1; TRBD1 is a possible D gene (5 bases). The CDR3 has 14 residues. V dropped 2 bases and J dropped 4 bases, with 11 bases sitting between them. Germline V gives CDR1 SGHTA, CDR2 FQGNSA. The CDR3 region has the DNA TGTGCCAGCAGCTTATCCCGACAGATCACTGAAGCTTTCTTT. Its translation: CASSLSRQITEAFF.

V usage is TRBV4-3 and J usage is TRBJ1-2; no clear D. V was shortened by 3 bases and J by 8 bases, with 19 bases between the two germline ends. The CDR3 consists of 15 residues. In germline, CDR1 is LGHNA, CDR2 YSLEER. CDR3 residues: CASSQADRMLVGYTF. For the CDR3, the DNA is TGCGCCAGCAGCCAGGCTGATCGTATGTTGGTAGGCTACACCTTC.

This clonotype was seen a few times. The rearrangement joins TRBV6-5 to TRBJ2-2; 10 bases fit TRBD1. V lost 2 bases, J lost 4 bases, and 4 bases stayed unmatched. The germline CDR1 and CDR2 sequences are MNHEY and SVGAGI. This CDR3 has 16 residues. CDR3 coding DNA: TGTGCCAGCAGTTACGGGACAGGGGTGGGCACCGGGGAGCTGTTTTTT. Amino acid sequence: CASSYGTGVGTGELFF.

The chain employs TRBV29-1 and TRBJ1-2; D may be TRBD1 (5 bases). The CDR3 is 11 residues long. V lost 7 bases, J lost 7 bases, and 13 bases lay in between. Germline V gene lookup returns CDR1 SQVTM and CDR2 ANQGSEA. CDR3 sequence reads: CSASGNGGYTF. CDR3 nucleotides: TGCAGCGCTTCAGGGAATGGTGGCTACACCTTC.

In its sample, this clonotype was seen many times. This chain joins TRBV20-1 and TRBJ2-1; 11 bases align to TRBD2. Looked up from germline, CDR1 is DFQATT and CDR2 is SNEGSKA (reference sequence). The CDR3 length is 16 residues. V shed 0 bases, J shed 0 bases, and the junction held 1 base outside the gene matches. Written as DNA, the CDR3 is TGCAGTGCTAGAGACACTAGCGGGAGCTCCTACAATGAGCAGTTCTTC. As protein: CSARDTSGSSYNEQFF.

The V gene is TRBV12-3 or TRBV12-4, the J gene TRBJ2-5, with 15 nucleotides matching TRBD2. V dropped 3 bases and J dropped 6; count of bases not matched to a gene: 5. CDR3 length: 16 amino acids. The CDR3 loop reads CASSFGTSGGRKTQYF. CDR3 bases: TGTGCCAGCAGTTTTGGGACTAGCGGGGGGCGGAAGACCCAGTACTTC.

This clonotype was seen a few times. CDR3 nucleotide sequence: TGTGCCAGCAGTTTAAAGTACACAGATACGCAGTATTTT. This gives the protein CASSLKYTDTQYF. The rearrangement links TRBV27 to TRBJ2-3, with D unresolved. CDR1 is MNHEY and CDR2 is SMNVEV in the germline V gene (reference sequence). V lost 2 bases to trimming and J lost 2 bases, with 5 bases between them. CDR3 length: 13 residues.

This clonotype was seen a few times. The chain combines TRBV10-2 with TRBJ2-1, with 14 bases aligning to TRBD2. This CDR3 has 16 residues. Germline V gives CDR1 WSHSY, CDR2 SAAADI. Trimming cost V 2 bases and J 9 bases; bases outside gene matches: 6. CDR3 sequence reads: CASSESLGLAGVEQFF. The CDR3 DNA sequence: TGCGCCAGCAGTGAGAGCCTGGGACTAGCGGGAGTTGAGCAGTTCTTC.

This clonotype was seen repeatedly, ten times or more. This rearrangement joins TRBV15 to TRBJ1-5; D gene uncertain. CDR3 length: 13 residues. The germline V gene encodes CDR1 LNHNV and CDR2 YYDKDF (reference sequence). V shed 0 bases and J shed 6 bases, with 6 bases lying between them. The CDR3 reads CATSRDTVQPQHF. The CDR3 DNA follows: TGTGCCACCAGCAGAGATACCGTTCAGCCCCAGCATTTT.

V is TRBV29-1 and J is TRBJ1-1; no reliable D call. Germline V gene lookup returns CDR1 SQVTM and CDR2 ANQGSEA. The CDR3 runs 12 residues. Trimming removed 6 bases from V and 1 base from J, with 9 bases in between. The CDR3 region is CSVSRQNTEAFF. Here the CDR3 DNA reads TGCAGCGTATCCCGACAGAACACTGAAGCTTTCTTT.

This chain uses TRBV29-1 with TRBJ2-3, with D unresolved. The ends were cut back, 1 base at V and 3 bases at J, with 11 bases in the middle. The length of the CDR3 is 14 residues. The germline gives CDR1 SQVTM, CDR2 ANQGSEA. The DNA of the CDR3 is TGCAGCGTTGAAGTTCAGCCCATAACAGATACGCAGTATTTT. Protein product: CSVEVQPITDTQYF.

The sample holds a few counts of this clonotype. This chain links TRBV6-2 or TRBV6-3 with TRBJ2-2; D gene ambiguous. V lost 2 bases to trimming and J lost 0 bases, with 7 bases between them. CDR1 and CDR2 from the germline V gene are MNHEY and SVGEGT. The CDR3 runs to 15 residues. CDR3 sequence reads: CASSYPGPNTGELFF. The DNA of the CDR3 is TGTGCCAGCAGTTACCCCGGCCCGAACACCGGGGAGCTGTTTTTT.

The chain has TRBV7-9 and TRBJ2-3; D remains unclear. CDR1 is SEHNR, CDR2 FQNEAQ, per germline (reference sequence). The length of the CDR3 is 13 residues. V lost 5 bases and J 6 bases, leaving 12 bases between the germline ends. As DNA, the CDR3 is TGTGCCAGCAGCCGACGAGCCATCGATACGCAGTATTTT. This sequence encodes CASSRRAIDTQYF. Full variable domain (outside the CDR3, taken from reference TRBV7-9 and TRBJ2-3): DTGVSQNPRHKITKRGQNVTFRCDPISEHNRLYWYRQTLGQGPEFLTYFQNEAQLEKSRLLSDRFSAERPKGSFSTLEIQRTEQGDSAMYLCASSRRAIDTQYFGPGTRLTVL.

The sample holds many counts of this clonotype. The chain is built from TRBV28 and TRBJ1-4; D possibly corresponds to TRBD1 (5 bases). The germline V and J ends were trimmed by 5 bases and 8 bases, with 21 bases remaining between them. Germline CDR1 is MDHEN and CDR2 is SYDVKM. This CDR3 contains 16 residues. The CDR3 protein is CASSTGRIEVNEKLFF. The DNA of the CDR3 is TGTGCCAGCAGTACGGGACGGATCGAAGTGAACGAAAAACTGTTTTTT.

The chain is built from TRBV19 and TRBJ2-5; 8 bases are shared with TRBD1. CDR3 length: 13 amino acids. With 5 bases clipped from V and 7 bases from J, the junction kept 6 bases outside the gene matches. CDR1 is LNHDA and CDR2 is SQIVND in the germline V gene (reference sequence). DNA of the CDR3: TGTGCCAGTAGTCCCGGACAGGGAGTGACCCAGTACTTC. It specifies CASSPGQGVTQYF.

This clonotype was detected only a few times. The chain joins TRBV29-1 to TRBJ2-7; TRBD2 might be the D (6 bases). The CDR3 is 11 amino acids. Between the trimmed V and J ends, which lost 4 bases and 4 bases, there was a span of 8 bases. CDR1 and CDR2 from the germline V gene are SQVTM and ANQGSEA. The CDR3 DNA sequence: TGCAGCGTTGTTGCGGGATACGAGCAGTACGTC. Translation: CSVVAGYEQYV.

This sequence joins TRBV5-1 and TRBJ2-5; D not certain. V was pared by 0 bases and J by 7 bases, with 10 bases between. This CDR3 has 13 amino acids. Per germline, CDR1 SGHRS and CDR2 YFSETQ. For the CDR3, the DNA is TGCGCCAGCAGCTTGGGGACGGCTGGGACCCAGTACTTC. It encodes CASSLGTAGTQYF.